This is a list of T cell receptor beta chains from one sample in a study of T cell responses to AZD1222 COVID-19 vaccine. Profiling relied on immunoSEQ multiplex PCR, and the TCRdb table lists in-frame clones only, not all of them. The sample contains around 180,000 clones, about 90% of which appear only once. Here the sequenced sample was peripheral blood, taken on day 0 of AZD1222 vaccination. Receptors originate from an adult in good health. CDR3s include the opening cysteine and the closing phenylalanine or tryptophan. Fields, in order: CDR3 DNA, CDR3 protein, clone size, D gene, J gene, V gene. The D gene is left open where the match is weak. Size is stated for part of the rows, as once, few or many counts, or as a class when the clone is expanded.

CDR3nt: TGTGCCTGGAGTGTATCAGGGGGCAGGGTTGGCTACACCTTC
CDR3aa: CAWSVSGGRVGYTF
abundance: NA
d_gene: TRBD1
j_gene: TRBJ1-2
v_gene: TRBV30

CDR3nt: TGTGCCAGCAGCTTGCCCGGGACAGGGAACTATGGCTACACCTTC
CDR3aa: CASSLPGTGNYGYTF
abundance: NA
d_gene: TRBD1
j_gene: TRBJ1-2
v_gene: TRBV7-9

CDR3nt: TGCGCCAGCAGCCCAGGACAGGGGCGGAGGAACGAGCAGTACTTC
CDR3aa: CASSPGQGRRNEQYF
abundance: NA
d_gene: TRBD1
j_gene: TRBJ2-7
v_gene: TRBV5-1

CDR3nt: TGCGCCAGCAGCCGGACAGGAGATGAAAAACTGTTTTTT
CDR3aa: CASSRTGDEKLFF
abundance: NA
d_gene: TRBD1
j_gene: TRBJ1-4
v_gene: TRBV5-1

CDR3nt: TGCGCCAGCAGCTGGACTAGCGGGGGCAATGAGCAGTTCTTC
CDR3aa: CASSWTSGGNEQFF
abundance: NA
d_gene: TRBD2
j_gene: TRBJ2-1
v_gene: TRBV5-1

CDR3nt: TGTGCCAGCAGCTTAGACCCGAGCTCCTACGAGCAGTACTTC
CDR3aa: CASSLDPSSYEQYF
abundance: NA
d_gene: NA
j_gene: TRBJ2-7
v_gene: TRBV7-9

CDR3nt: TGTGCCAGCAGCTCACAGGGGGCAGCTGGAAACACCATATATTTT
CDR3aa: CASSSQGAAGNTIYF
abundance: NA
d_gene: TRBD1
j_gene: TRBJ1-3
v_gene: TRBV7-2

CDR3nt: TGTGCCAGCAGCCCCCGAACGGGCAACTCTGGAAACACCATATATTTT
CDR3aa: CASSPRTGNSGNTIYF
abundance: NA
d_gene: NA
j_gene: TRBJ1-3
v_gene: TRBV9

CDR3nt: TGTGCCAGCAGCAAACGCCGTTTCCGGGAGCGTAACACCGGGGAGCTGTTTTTT
CDR3aa: CASSKRRFRERNTGELFF
abundance: NA
d_gene: NA
j_gene: TRBJ2-2
v_gene: TRBV21-1

CDR3nt: TGTGCCAGCAAACGTCTACGGGGAGGAGACAGCTCTGGAAACACCATATATTTT
CDR3aa: CASKRLRGGDSSGNTIYF
abundance: NA
d_gene: NA
j_gene: TRBJ1-3
v_gene: TRBV7-9

CDR3nt: TGTGCCAGCAGTCCCCGGGGTGGCTACACCTTC
CDR3aa: CASSPRGGYTF
abundance: NA
d_gene: NA
j_gene: TRBJ1-2
v_gene: TRBV28

CDR3nt: TGTGCCAGCAGCCAGGGGGATAACTATGGCTACACCTTC
CDR3aa: CASSQGDNYGYTF
abundance: NA
d_gene: TRBD1
j_gene: TRBJ1-2
v_gene: TRBV28

CDR3nt: TGCGCCAGCAGCCGGGACGCAAAAACTAGCACAGATACGCAGTATTTT
CDR3aa: CASSRDAKTSTDTQYF
abundance: NA
d_gene: NA
j_gene: TRBJ2-3
v_gene: TRBV5-1

CDR3nt: TGTGCCAGCAGTGCGGACAGGCGGCCCTCTGGAAACACCATATATTTT
CDR3aa: CASSADRRPSGNTIYF
abundance: NA
d_gene: TRBD1
j_gene: TRBJ1-3
v_gene: TRBV11-3

CDR3nt: TGTGCCAGCAGCCAAGGGTCAGGGGGGACGAACACTGAAGCTTTCTTT
CDR3aa: CASSQGSGGTNTEAFF
abundance: NA
d_gene: TRBD1
j_gene: TRBJ1-1
v_gene: TRBV3-1/TRBV3-2

CDR3nt: TGCGCCAGCAGCCCTGGGACTTCACAAGAGACCCAGTACTTC
CDR3aa: CASSPGTSQETQYF
abundance: NA
d_gene: NA
j_gene: TRBJ2-5
v_gene: TRBV5-1

CDR3nt: TGTGCCAGCAGTCTGGTTTTGAGCTCCTACAATGAGCAGTTCTTC
CDR3aa: CASSLVLSSYNEQFF
abundance: many
d_gene: NA
j_gene: TRBJ2-1
v_gene: TRBV7-9

CDR3nt: TGTGCCAGCAGGTGGGACAGGGGGAGTTCACCCCTCCACTTT
CDR3aa: CASRWDRGSSPLHF
abundance: NA
d_gene: TRBD1
j_gene: TRBJ1-6
v_gene: TRBV6-5

CDR3nt: TGTGCCAGCAGCTTAGGAGGACAGGGGGCTCTCTATGGCTACACCTTC
CDR3aa: CASSLGGQGALYGYTF
abundance: NA
d_gene: TRBD1
j_gene: TRBJ1-2
v_gene: TRBV7-2

CDR3nt: TGTGCCAGCAGTTCTCAACCGGGACAGGGGAGGACTAACTATGGCTACACCTTC
CDR3aa: CASSSQPGQGRTNYGYTF
abundance: NA
d_gene: TRBD1
j_gene: TRBJ1-2
v_gene: TRBV28

CDR3nt: TGTGCCATCAGCGACTCCGGGACTAGCGGGGGGGCGAATACGCAGTATTTT
CDR3aa: CAISDSGTSGGANTQYF
abundance: NA
d_gene: TRBD2
j_gene: TRBJ2-3
v_gene: TRBV10-3

CDR3nt: TGCGCCAGCAGCTTGGTCGGGACACGACAAGAAAAACTGTTTTTT
CDR3aa: CASSLVGTRQEKLFF
abundance: NA
d_gene: NA
j_gene: TRBJ1-4
v_gene: TRBV5-1

CDR3nt: TGCGCCAGCAGCCAACAACCCCCATTCGCCGGGTATCGTACAAGGAATTCACCCCTCCACTTT
CDR3aa: CASSQQPPFAGYRTRNSPLHF
abundance: NA
d_gene: NA
j_gene: TRBJ1-6
v_gene: TRBV4-1

CDR3nt: TGTGCCAGCAGCGCCTCCGGGACAGGGGGCATCTCTGGGGCCAACGTCCTGACTTTC
CDR3aa: CASSASGTGGISGANVLTF
abundance: NA
d_gene: TRBD1
j_gene: TRBJ2-6
v_gene: TRBV3-1/TRBV3-2

CDR3nt: TGTGCCAGCAGTGATGGGAGACCGAGTGTGAAACTGTTTTTT
CDR3aa: CASSDGRPSVKLFF
abundance: NA
d_gene: NA
j_gene: TRBJ1-4
v_gene: TRBV25-1

CDR3nt: TGTGCCAGCAGCCCCCCGGGGCAGAACACTGAAGCTTTCTTT
CDR3aa: CASSPPGQNTEAFF
abundance: NA
d_gene: NA
j_gene: TRBJ1-1
v_gene: TRBV6-6

CDR3nt: TGCGCCAGCAGCCCTGGACAGGGGGATTTAGTTTCCCTCCACTTT
CDR3aa: CASSPGQGDLVSLHF
abundance: NA
d_gene: TRBD1
j_gene: TRBJ1-6
v_gene: TRBV5-1

CDR3nt: TGCGCCAGCTCCTCCGGGACTAGGGCCGAGACCCAGTACTTC
CDR3aa: CASSSGTRAETQYF
abundance: NA
d_gene: TRBD2
j_gene: TRBJ2-5
v_gene: TRBV10-1

CDR3nt: TGTGCCAGCAGTTTAGCACAACTTGGCTACACCTTC
CDR3aa: CASSLAQLGYTF
abundance: NA
d_gene: NA
j_gene: TRBJ1-2
v_gene: TRBV12-3/TRBV12-4

CDR3nt: TGTGCCAGCTCACCACAGGGAACCAAAAACACCATATATTTT
CDR3aa: CASSPQGTKNTIYF
abundance: NA
d_gene: NA
j_gene: TRBJ1-3
v_gene: TRBV18

CDR3nt: TGTGCCAGCAGCGTAGATCCGCTGACAGGGCTCCTCTCTGGGGCCAACGTCCTGACTTTC
CDR3aa: CASSVDPLTGLLSGANVLTF
abundance: NA
d_gene: TRBD1
j_gene: TRBJ2-6
v_gene: TRBV9

CDR3nt: TGCGCCAGCAGTGGGGGGCAGGGAAGCTATGGCTACACCTTC
CDR3aa: CASSGGQGSYGYTF
abundance: NA
d_gene: NA
j_gene: TRBJ1-2
v_gene: TRBV10-1

CDR3nt: TGTGCCAGCAGCTTGGACCCCGGAACCGGGGAGCTGTTTTTT
CDR3aa: CASSLDPGTGELFF
abundance: NA
d_gene: NA
j_gene: TRBJ2-2
v_gene: TRBV5-5

CDR3nt: TGTGCCAGCAGCTTAGAAGGGGTCGGTAATAATTCACCCCTCCACTTT
CDR3aa: CASSLEGVGNNSPLHF
abundance: NA
d_gene: NA
j_gene: TRBJ1-6
v_gene: TRBV7-2

CDR3nt: TGTGCCACCAGTGACCCGGGACGGATTTATGGCTACACCTTC
CDR3aa: CATSDPGRIYGYTF
abundance: few
d_gene: NA
j_gene: TRBJ1-2
v_gene: TRBV24-1

CDR3nt: TGTGCCAGCAGTGTACAGGGGGGAGAGACCCAGTACTTC
CDR3aa: CASSVQGGETQYF
abundance: NA
d_gene: TRBD1
j_gene: TRBJ2-5
v_gene: TRBV28

CDR3nt: TGTGCCAGCAGCTTAGCTTCGGGGGCCCAGTACTTC
CDR3aa: CASSLASGAQYF
abundance: NA
d_gene: NA
j_gene: TRBJ2-5
v_gene: TRBV7-2